These 30 T cell receptor beta chains were sequenced from one sample in a study of T-cell reconstitution after alpha-beta-depleted transplantation in children. Library preparation (for TCRbeta) was performed with unique molecular identifiers. TCRdb ran MiXCR on the PCR reads and lists one entry per CDR3 protein. Of about 190,000 distinct CDR3 sequences listed, over 8.5% are singletons. Sequencing used PBMCs, obtained before TCRalphabeta/CD19-depleted stem cell transplant. Source of these receptors: a boy between 2 and 10 years old with acute myeloid leukemia, due to receive a stem cell transplant.

This clonotype was counted many times. The chain is built from TRBV27 and TRBJ1-2; 7 bases agree with TRBD1. From germline, CDR1 is MNHEY and CDR2 SMNVEV (reference sequence). The CDR3 totals 15 residues. Germline trimming cut 10 bases from V and 4 bases from J; bases unmatched to any gene: 15. The CDR3 loop reads CATRPGGSESYGYTF. In DNA, the CDR3 is TGTGCCACCCGACCAGGGGGATCGGAGAGCTATGGCTACACCTTC.

This clonotype was counted at least ten times. The J gene is TRBJ1-5, the V gene TRBV5-1; 8 bases line up with TRBD1. The CDR3 runs to 15 residues. V lost 4 bases and J lost 1; bases outside the gene matches: 4. The germline V gene encodes CDR1 SGHRS and CDR2 YFSETQ. In nucleotides, the CDR3 is TGCGCCAGCAGCCGGACAGGGAACAGCAATCAGCCCCAGCATTTT. Translated, it gives CASSRTGNSNQPQHF.

In this sample, this clonotype turned up many times. The genes are TRBV5-1 and TRBJ2-7; 9 bases match TRBD2. Germline values: CDR1 SGHRS, CDR2 YFSETQ. This CDR3 region has 16 residues. V lost 1 base to trimming and J lost 2 bases; unmatched junction nucleotides: 7. CDR3 region: CASSLRLAGPAYEQYF. The CDR3 nucleotides are TGCGCCAGCAGCTTGAGGCTAGCGGGACCTGCCTACGAGCAGTACTTC.

This clonotype was recorded many times. The V call is TRBV6-1, the J call TRBJ1-1; D perhaps matches TRBD1 (5 bases). V lost 7 bases and J lost 0, with 21 bases in between. CDR3 length equals 17 residues. Per germline, CDR1 MNHNS and CDR2 SASEGT. CDR3: CASTSLGVSGMNTEAFF. In DNA form, the CDR3 reads TGTGCCAGCACGTCTCTGGGGGTCTCAGGTATGAACACTGAAGCTTTCTTT.

The genes are TRBV7-2 and TRBJ1-2; D call uncertain. The CDR3 totals 14 residues. Trimming removed 10 bases from V and 2 bases from J, with 17 bases in between. CDR1 is SGHTA, CDR2 FQGNSA, per germline. CDR3 protein: CAMALGQLNYGYTF. In DNA, the CDR3 is TGTGCCATGGCCCTTGGGCAGCTCAACTATGGCTACACCTTC.

This clonotype has ten or more counts. The genes are TRBV4-2 and TRBJ2-5, with TRBD1 as a possible D gene (6 bases). Between the trimmed V and J ends, which lost 0 bases and 2 bases, there was a span of 10 bases. Germline V gene sequence: CDR1 LGHNA, CDR2 YNFKEQ. This CDR3 region has 15 residues. CDR3 nucleotides: TGTGCCAGCAGCCAAGATTCCGGACAGCAAGAGACCCAGTACTTC. This codes for CASSQDSGQQETQYF.

The sample holds many counts of this clonotype. The rearrangement joins TRBV7-2 to TRBJ2-1; D gene ambiguous. The CDR3 has 15 amino acids. The germline CDR1 and CDR2 sequences are SGHTA and FQGNSA. Deletions cut 1 base from V and 4 bases from J, with 11 bases between. The CDR3 region has the DNA TGTGCCAGCAGCTTAGATGGGTCGGATTACAATGAGCAGTTCTTC. Protein product: CASSLDGSDYNEQFF.

There are many counts of this clonotype. The chain couples TRBV3-1 to TRBJ2-5; no definite D call. V was clipped by 1 base and J by 10 bases, with 10 bases between them. Germline V CDR1 and CDR2: LGHDT, YNNKEL (reference sequence). The CDR3 loop spans 12 amino acids. CDR3 sequence reads: CASSQGEWSQYF. The CDR3 DNA sequence: TGTGCCAGCAGCCAAGGAGAGTGGAGCCAGTACTTC.

This clonotype was detected ten times or more. V gene TRBV7-6 combines with J gene TRBJ2-1; D ambiguous. Looked up from germline, CDR1 is SGHVS and CDR2 is FNYEAQ. This CDR3 contains 12 residues. The V gene lost 5 bases and the J gene lost 10 bases, with 12 bases spanning the gap. CDR3: CASSPLEKEQFF. The CDR3 DNA reads TGTGCCAGCAGCCCCCTTGAGAAAGAGCAGTTCTTC.

This clonotype came up a few times. Its ends do not fully match the called genes, so a read error is possible. The chain is built from TRBV25-1 and TRBJ2-2, with TRBD2 identical over 7 bases. In germline, CDR1 is MGHDK, CDR2 SYGVNS. The CDR3 has 17 amino acids. DNA for the CDR3: TGTGCCAGCAGCGAATGGAAAGCGGGAACGTTTTACGGGGAGCTGTTTTTT. Amino acids: CASSEWKAGTFYGELFF.

This clonotype was detected many times. The chain employs TRBV5-5 and TRBJ1-2; tentatively, D is TRBD1 (5 bases). Trimming took 0 bases from V and 8 from J, leaving 17 bases between them. The CDR3 contains 15 residues. Germline lookup yields CDR1 SGHKS and CDR2 YYEKEE (reference sequence). In DNA form, the CDR3 reads TGTGCCAGCAGCTTGGCCGGACAACCTCATAGGGGCTACACCTTC. It translates to CASSLAGQPHRGYTF.

This clonotype was observed many times. The rearrangement links TRBV29-1 to TRBJ2-1; D is uncertain. V lost 4 bases and J lost 3, with 10 bases in between. Germline lookup yields CDR1 SQVTM and CDR2 ANQGSEA. The CDR3 contains 13 residues. This CDR3 is CSVGYSLYNEQFF. CDR3 DNA: TGCAGCGTTGGATACAGCCTCTACAATGAGCAGTTCTTC.

This clonotype was counted between two and nine times. The rearrangement links TRBV15 to TRBJ1-5, with D possibly TRBD1 on 5 matching bases. Germline V gives CDR1 LNHNV, CDR2 YYDKDF (reference sequence). V was clipped by 3 bases and J by 1 base, with 10 bases between them. The CDR3 runs 15 residues. The CDR3 nucleotides read TGTGCCACCAGCAGTCCGGGGGGAAGCAATCAGCCCCAGCATTTT. It codes for CATSSPGGSNQPQHF.

This clonotype was counted only a few times. The rearrangement uses TRBV20-1 and TRBJ1-2; D might be TRBD1 (6 bases). The CDR3 is 13 residues long. CDR1 and CDR2 from the germline V gene are DFQATT and SNEGSKA (reference sequence). Trimming took 0 bases from V and 8 from J, leaving 13 bases between them. Written as DNA, the CDR3 is TGCAGTGCTAGAGATCCCCGGACAGAGGGCTACACCTTC. This translates into CSARDPRTEGYTF.

This clonotype showed up many times. DNA of the CDR3: TGTGCCAGCAGCTTTATTGACGGGAACGAGCAGTACTTC. Its translation: CASSFIDGNEQYF. The chain employs TRBV11-3 and TRBJ2-7; D possibly corresponds to TRBD2 (5 bases). V lost 3 bases and J 5 bases, leaving 11 bases between the germline ends. The germline gives CDR1 SGHNT, CDR2 YENEEA. The length of the CDR3 is 13 residues.

This clonotype showed up just a few times. The chain combines TRBV7-9 with TRBJ2-1, with 10 positions matching TRBD2. Germline CDR1 and CDR2: SEHNR and FQNEAQ (reference sequence). Losses at the gene ends were 5 bases for V and 10 bases for J; bases not matched to a gene: 11. CDR3 size: 15 residues. The CDR3 DNA sequence: TGTGCCAGCAGCCCCCCAAGCGGGGGGGCCGTAGAGCAGTTCTTC. Amino acids: CASSPPSGGAVEQFF. Full variable domain (rest looked up from reference TRBV7-9 and TRBJ2-1): DTGVSQNPRHKITKRGQNVTFRCDPISEHNRLYWYRQTLGQGPEFLTYFQNEAQLEKSRLLSDRFSAERPKGSFSTLEIQRTEQGDSAMYLCASSPPSGGAVEQFFGPGTRLTVL.

In this sample, this clonotype turned up many times. The genes are TRBV7-9 and TRBJ2-1, with 7 nucleotides matching TRBD2. V lost 6 bases and J lost 8; bases outside the gene matches: 13. Germline V gene sequence: CDR1 SEHNR, CDR2 FQNEAQ (reference sequence). The CDR3 covers 15 residues. CDR3 in amino acids: CASRPPSGLGYEQFF. CDR3 in DNA: TGTGCCAGCAGGCCTCCTAGCGGTCTTGGCTATGAGCAGTTCTTC.

This clonotype was picked up many times. This rearrangement joins TRBV25-1 to TRBJ2-7; D gene unclear. There are 11 residues in the CDR3. CDR1 and CDR2 (germline): MGHDK, SYGVNS. The germline V and J ends were trimmed by 3 bases and 4 bases, with 4 bases remaining between them. The CDR3 DNA sequence: TGTGCCAGCAGTGACGGTTACGAGCAGTACTTC. Its protein product is CASSDGYEQYF.

There are many counts of this clonotype. This sequence joins TRBV5-1 and TRBJ2-5; D unresolved. V was clipped by 0 bases and J by 2 bases, with 5 bases between them. The CDR3 runs 13 residues. Germline CDR1 and CDR2: SGHRS and YFSETQ. This chain's CDR3 is CASSLGSQETQYF. CDR3 DNA sequence: TGCGCCAGCAGCTTGGGAAGTCAAGAGACCCAGTACTTC. The full variable domain, its missing parts supplied by reference TRBV5-1 and TRBJ2-5, is KAGVTQTPRYLIKTRGQQVTLSCSPISGHRSVSWYQQTPGQGLQFLFEYFSETQRNKGNFPGRFSGRQFSNSRSEMNVSTLELGDSALYLCASSLGSQETQYFGPGTRLLVL.

Many counts were recorded for this clonotype. V usage is TRBV5-1 and J usage is TRBJ2-5; D remains ambiguous. V dropped 4 bases and J dropped 0 bases, with 10 bases sitting between them. The CDR3 runs to 14 residues. Looked up from germline, CDR1 is SGHRS and CDR2 is YFSETQ. The CDR3 sequence: CASSSDTNQETQYF. The CDR3 DNA is TGCGCCAGCAGCAGTGACACGAACCAAGAGACCCAGTACTTC.

This clonotype was counted at least ten times. This chain connects TRBV7-6 to TRBJ1-3, with a possible D match to TRBD1 (5 bases). Trimming shortened V by 5 bases and J by 4 bases, and 18 bases separated the two germline ends. Looked up from germline, CDR1 is SGHVS and CDR2 is FNYEAQ. The CDR3 runs 16 residues. In DNA, the CDR3 is TGTGCCAGCAGCCTAGATCTTGGGGCGAAAGGAAACACCATATATTTT. This encodes CASSLDLGAKGNTIYF.

In its sample, this clonotype was seen many times. V is TRBV24-1 and J is TRBJ2-2; D gene ambiguous. Germline values: CDR1 KGHDR, CDR2 SFDVKD. The CDR3 is 13 amino acids. V was shortened by 3 bases and J by 8 bases, with 9 bases between the two germline ends. The CDR3 nucleotides read TGTGCCACCAGTGATCCTCCGCGTGGGGAGCTGTTTTTT. Encoded protein: CATSDPPRGELFF.

At least ten counts were recorded for this clonotype. V gene TRBV9 combines with J gene TRBJ2-2; 7 bases match TRBD1. CDR1 is SGDLS and CDR2 is YYNGEE in the germline V gene. The trim removed 4 bases at V and 5 bases at J, leaving 11 bases unmatched. The CDR3 length is 16 residues. This CDR3 is CASSSRQGRTTGELFF. The CDR3 DNA reads TGTGCCAGCAGCTCCCGACAGGGTAGGACGACCGGGGAGCTGTTTTTT.

This clonotype has at least ten counts. The chain recombines TRBV10-3 with TRBJ1-3, with D possibly matching TRBD1 (5 bases). The CDR3 covers 13 residues. Germline CDR1 reads ENHRY; CDR2 reads SYGVKD. Trimming pared 2 bases from V and 3 bases from J, leaving 5 bases between. The CDR3 bases are TGTGCCATCAGTGAGCAGGGTGGAAACACCATATATTTT. Translating it yields CAISEQGGNTIYF.

The chain joins TRBV18 to TRBJ2-7; 7 bases align to TRBD1. The CDR3 runs to 13 residues. Unmatched junction bases numbered 2, after V lost 0 bases and J lost 6 bases. Germline V gene lookup returns CDR1 KGHSH and CDR2 LQKENI. CDR3 sequence reads: CASSPPGDSEQYV. CDR3 coding DNA: TGTGCCAGCTCACCACCGGGGGACAGCGAGCAGTACGTC.

This clonotype was recorded many times. The DNA of the CDR3 is TGCAGTGCTCCAAGGGGGGCGAGGGGCACTGAAGCTTTCTTT. Amino acids: CSAPRGARGTEAFF. The chain carries TRBV20-1 and TRBJ1-1, with a weak D call TRBD1 (6 bases). CDR1 is DFQATT and CDR2 is SNEGSKA in the germline V gene (reference sequence). With 5 bases removed from V and 4 bases from J, the gap between germline ends came to 17 bases. The CDR3 sequence is 14 residues long.

The V gene is TRBV12-5, the J gene TRBJ2-3; 7 bases are a match to TRBD1. The CDR3 is made up of 14 amino acids. J was trimmed by 0 bases and V by 5 bases; bases with no gene match: 2. Germline CDR1 reads LGHNT; CDR2 reads FRNRAP. The CDR3 reads CASGPGQSTDTQYF. In DNA, the CDR3 is TGTGCTAGTGGTCCGGGACAGAGCACAGATACGCAGTATTTT.

The sample holds many counts of this clonotype. This rearrangement joins TRBV20-1 to TRBJ2-1; possible D gene TRBD1, 6 bases. The CDR3 contains 14 residues. CDR1 and CDR2 from the germline V gene are DFQATT and SNEGSKA (reference sequence). V lost 6 bases and J 8 bases, leaving 20 bases between the germline ends. The CDR3 nucleotides read TGCAGTGCCAGTGAAGGGCAGGGGACGTATGAGCAGTTCTTC. The encoded protein is CSASEGQGTYEQFF.

This clonotype was counted at least ten times. This chain links TRBV18 with TRBJ2-2; D not resolved. This CDR3 is 16 amino acids long. V gave up 0 bases and J gave up 3 bases, with 11 bases separating them. The germline CDR1 and CDR2 sequences are KGHSH and LQKENI. The CDR3 DNA is TGTGCCAGCTCACCACCAAGGAATTTGGACACCGGGGAGCTGTTTTTT. Protein product: CASSPPRNLDTGELFF.

This clonotype was recorded many times. The CDR3 DNA reads as TGTGCCAGCAGCCGACTGACTAGCGGGAAAGATACGCAGTATTTT. Amino acids: CASSRLTSGKDTQYF. The chain has TRBV4-2 and TRBJ2-3, with 11 bases that match TRBD2. This CDR3 region has 15 residues. V was clipped by 4 bases and J by 5 bases; unmatched bases: 5. CDR1 is LGHNA, CDR2 YNFKEQ, per germline.